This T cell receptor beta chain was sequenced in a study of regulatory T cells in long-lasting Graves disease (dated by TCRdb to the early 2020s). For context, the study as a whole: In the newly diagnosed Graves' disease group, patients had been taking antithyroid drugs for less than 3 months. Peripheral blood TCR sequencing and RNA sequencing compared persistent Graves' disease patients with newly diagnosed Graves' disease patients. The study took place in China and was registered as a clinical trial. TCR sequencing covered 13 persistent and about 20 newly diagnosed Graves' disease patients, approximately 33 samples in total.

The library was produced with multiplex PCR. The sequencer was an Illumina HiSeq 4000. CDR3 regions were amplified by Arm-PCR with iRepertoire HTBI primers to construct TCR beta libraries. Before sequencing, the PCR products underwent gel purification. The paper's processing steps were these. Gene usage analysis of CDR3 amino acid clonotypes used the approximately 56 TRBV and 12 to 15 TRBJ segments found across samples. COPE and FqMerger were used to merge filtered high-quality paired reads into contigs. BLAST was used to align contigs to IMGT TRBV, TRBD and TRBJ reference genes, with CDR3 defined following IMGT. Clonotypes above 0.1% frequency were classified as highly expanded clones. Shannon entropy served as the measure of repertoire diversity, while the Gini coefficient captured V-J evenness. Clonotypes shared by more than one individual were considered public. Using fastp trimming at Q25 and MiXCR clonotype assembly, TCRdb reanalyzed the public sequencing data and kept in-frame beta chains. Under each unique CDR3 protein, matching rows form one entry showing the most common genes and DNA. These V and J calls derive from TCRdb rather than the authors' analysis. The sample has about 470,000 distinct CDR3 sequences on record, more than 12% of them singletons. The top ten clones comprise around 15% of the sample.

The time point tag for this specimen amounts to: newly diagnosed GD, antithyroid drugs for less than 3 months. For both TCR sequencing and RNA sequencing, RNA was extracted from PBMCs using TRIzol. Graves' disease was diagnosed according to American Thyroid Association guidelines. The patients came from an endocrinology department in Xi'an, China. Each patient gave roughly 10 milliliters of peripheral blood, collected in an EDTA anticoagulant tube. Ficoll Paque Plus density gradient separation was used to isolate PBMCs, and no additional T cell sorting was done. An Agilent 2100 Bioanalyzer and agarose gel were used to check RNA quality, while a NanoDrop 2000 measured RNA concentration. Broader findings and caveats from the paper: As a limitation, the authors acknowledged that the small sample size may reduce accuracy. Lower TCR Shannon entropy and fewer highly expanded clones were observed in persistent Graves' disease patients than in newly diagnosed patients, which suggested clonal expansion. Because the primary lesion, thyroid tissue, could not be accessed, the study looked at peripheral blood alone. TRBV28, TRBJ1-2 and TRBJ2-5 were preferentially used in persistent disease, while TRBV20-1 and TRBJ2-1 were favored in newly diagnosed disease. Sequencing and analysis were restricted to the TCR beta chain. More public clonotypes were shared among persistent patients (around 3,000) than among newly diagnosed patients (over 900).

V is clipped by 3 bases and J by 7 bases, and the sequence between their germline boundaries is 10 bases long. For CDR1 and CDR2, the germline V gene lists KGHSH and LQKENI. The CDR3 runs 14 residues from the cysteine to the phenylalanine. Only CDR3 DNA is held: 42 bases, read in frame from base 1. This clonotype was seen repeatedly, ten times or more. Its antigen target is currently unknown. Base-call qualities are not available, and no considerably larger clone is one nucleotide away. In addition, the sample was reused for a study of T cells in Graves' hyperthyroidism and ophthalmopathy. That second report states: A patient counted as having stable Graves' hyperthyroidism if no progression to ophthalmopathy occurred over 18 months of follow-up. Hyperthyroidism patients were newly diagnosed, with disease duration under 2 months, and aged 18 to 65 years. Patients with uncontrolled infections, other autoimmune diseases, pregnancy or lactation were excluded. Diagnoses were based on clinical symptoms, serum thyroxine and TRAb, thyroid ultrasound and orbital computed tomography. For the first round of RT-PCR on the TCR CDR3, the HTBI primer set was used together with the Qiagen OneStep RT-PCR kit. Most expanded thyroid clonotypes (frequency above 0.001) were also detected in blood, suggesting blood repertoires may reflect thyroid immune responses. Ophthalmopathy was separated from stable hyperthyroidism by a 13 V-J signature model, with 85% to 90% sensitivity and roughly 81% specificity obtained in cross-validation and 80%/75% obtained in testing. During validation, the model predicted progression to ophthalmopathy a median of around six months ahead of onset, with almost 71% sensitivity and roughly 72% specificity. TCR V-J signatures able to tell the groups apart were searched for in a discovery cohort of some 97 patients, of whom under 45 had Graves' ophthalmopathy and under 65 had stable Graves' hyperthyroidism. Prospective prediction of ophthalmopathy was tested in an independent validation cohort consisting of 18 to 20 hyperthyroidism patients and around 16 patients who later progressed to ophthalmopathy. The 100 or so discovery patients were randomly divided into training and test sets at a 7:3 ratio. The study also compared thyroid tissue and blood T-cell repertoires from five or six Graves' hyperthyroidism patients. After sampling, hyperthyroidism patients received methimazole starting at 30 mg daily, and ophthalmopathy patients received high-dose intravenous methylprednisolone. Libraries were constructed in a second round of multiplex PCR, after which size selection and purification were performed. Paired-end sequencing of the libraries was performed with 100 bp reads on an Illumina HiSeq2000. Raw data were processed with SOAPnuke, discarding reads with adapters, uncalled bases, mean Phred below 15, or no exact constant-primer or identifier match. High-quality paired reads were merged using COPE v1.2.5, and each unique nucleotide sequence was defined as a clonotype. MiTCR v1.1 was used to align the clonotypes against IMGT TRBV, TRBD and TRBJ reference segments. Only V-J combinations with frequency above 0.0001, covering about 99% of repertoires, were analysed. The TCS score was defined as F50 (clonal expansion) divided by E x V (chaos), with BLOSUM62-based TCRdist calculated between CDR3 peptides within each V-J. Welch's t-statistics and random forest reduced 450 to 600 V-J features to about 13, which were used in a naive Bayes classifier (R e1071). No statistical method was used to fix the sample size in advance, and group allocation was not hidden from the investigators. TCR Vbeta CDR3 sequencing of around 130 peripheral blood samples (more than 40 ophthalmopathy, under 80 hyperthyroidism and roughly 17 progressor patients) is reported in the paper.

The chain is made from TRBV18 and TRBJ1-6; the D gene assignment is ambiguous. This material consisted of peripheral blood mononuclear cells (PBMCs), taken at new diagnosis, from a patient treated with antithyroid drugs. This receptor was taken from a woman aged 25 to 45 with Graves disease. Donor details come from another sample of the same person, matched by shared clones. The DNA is TGTGCCAGCTCACCCAGGACGGGAAATTCACCCCTCCACTTT. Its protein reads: CASSPRTGNSPLHF.